Here is one T cell receptor beta chain with its context. The data originate from a study of cytomegalovirus exposure and HLA in healthy donors. The study ran its PCR with 60 Vbeta and 13 Jbeta primers. Measured with immunoSEQ multiplex PCR; TCRdb has only the in-frame clones, and not every one. The table has roughly 120,000 clones, 76% seen once. Healthy bone marrow donors formed the donor group. Germline CDR1 is SGHRS and CDR2 is YFSETQ. The CDR3 has 14 amino acids. The V gene lost 0 bases and the J gene lost 8 bases, with 12 bases spanning the gap. This sequence joins TRBV5-1 and TRBJ1-3; no clear D. The clonotype originates from a man aged 45-65 years in good health and CMV-seronegative. The sample comprised PBMCs. CDR3 loop: CASSLGLDGDTIYF. The CDR3 DNA sequence: TGCGCCAGCAGCTTGGGACTAGACGGGGACACCATATATTTT.